The T cell receptor (beta chain) described here comes from a study of blood T cell repertoires in COVID-19. Study as a whole: The samples span acute and convalescent COVID-19 from the United States, Italy and Spain.

Sequenced by immunoSEQ multiplex PCR; TCRdb stores in-frame clones only, minus some. The data show roughly 360,000 clones, about 90% seen once. Recovery among Cohort 3 donors was established by two negative PCRs, clearance, or symptom resolution. The CDR3 covers 15 residues. Germline assignment: CDR1 SGHDT and CDR2 YYEEEE. The junction had 7 bases not matched to a gene; V was cut back by 3 bases and J by 6 bases. The chain recombines TRBV5-6 with TRBJ1-5; TRBD1 aligns across 9 bases. This TCR was sampled from a man aged 25 to 45 who had recovered from COVID-19. Specimen: PBMCs or T cells enriched from blood (not recorded which). CDR3 DNA: TGTGCCAGCAGCTCCGGGACAGGGTTAGTTCAGCCCCAGCATTTT. It encodes CASSSGTGLVQPQHF.